This entry describes one T cell receptor (beta chain). The target of this receptor is not known. One base away there is no much larger clone; base qualities are not given. This sample stems from a study of PD-1 blockade in classical Hodgkin lymphoma (TCRdb year 2020). As for the study more broadly: Nivolumab dosing was 3 mg/kg intravenously every 2 weeks, continuing until either disease progression or unacceptable toxicity. To define a peripheral blood immune signature of response to PD-1 blockade in classical Hodgkin lymphoma, the study combined TCR beta sequencing with CyTOF.

Genomic DNA was extracted with the Qiagen DNeasy kit from unsorted PBMCs and from negatively selected CD4+ and CD8+ fractions. TCR beta CDR3 regions were subjected to amplification by immunoSEQ multiplex PCR with primers that anneal to V and J segments. A synthetic immune receptor repertoire was used to minimize amplification bias, and any residual bias was removed computationally once sequencing was done. Per the original workflow: Custom Python scripts were used to quantify repertoire diversity as the Shannon entropy index. Unsorted, CD4+ and CD8+ repertoires were analyzed separately, except for combined analyses in which CD4+ and CD8+ sequences were merged in silico. Clonal expansion was defined as a frequency increase of at least 2-fold after treatment compared with C1D1, and clones undetected at baseline were assigned a pseudocount of 0.5. Clones with 0 or 1 copy at C1D1 were classified as singleton clones, and clones with 2 or more copies were classified as non-singleton clones. Clones expanded in unsorted samples were assigned a CD4+, CD8+ or unknown annotation through matching of protein sequences in sorted samples from the same patient. Wilcoxon tests on paired samples were used to test diversity changes from C1D1 to C4D1. The table was pulled from immuneACCESS by TCRdb, which kept in-frame rearrangements only. Such tables lose some clones; where checked, under half of the loss comes from unresolved V genes, and the rest has no known cause. That table supplies the V and J calls and clone size; D and trimming were determined from the DNA. For this sample there are some 10,000 clones; 76% appear just once. In total, the top ten clones hold roughly 24% of the sample.

On the study overall, not on this receptor specifically: Trial patients with a complete response had baseline diversity similar to that of newly diagnosed patients, while partial responders and progressors had significantly lower diversity. Patients starting nivolumab less than 1 year after ASCT had lower diversity and were excluded from later analyses to avoid confounding by immune reconstitution. By C4D1, a significant rise was seen in CD4+ TCR diversity but not in CD8+ TCR diversity (p=0.0027 vs p=0.16), and the rise was most apparent among complete responders (p=0.02). Newly diagnosed patients were reported to have lower baseline TCR diversity than healthy donors, and relapsed/refractory patients were reported to have lower baseline TCR diversity still. The study was restricted to a single clinical trial cohort, and the causes of repertoire differences, possibly disease activity or prior therapy, were left undefined.

V is clipped by 6 bases and J by 0 bases, and the sequence between their germline boundaries is 8 bases long. The cysteine opens and the phenylalanine closes a CDR3 of 13 amino acids. CDR3 DNA only is kept here, 39 bases in frame from base 1. The germline V gene (reference sequence) provides CDR1 MNHNY and CDR2 SVGAGI. The meaning of the sample's time point label: cycle 1 day 1 (C1D1), immediately before nivolumab initiation. Relapse after autologous stem cell transplantation had occurred in all trial patients, and cohorts A, B and C were distinguished by prior brentuximab vedotin exposure. A total of roughly 60 patients with relapsed/refractory classical Hodgkin lymphoma made up the trial cohort, and each patient's best overall response was complete response, partial response or progressive disease. Single-agent nivolumab was administered to trial patients in the multi-cohort phase II CheckMate 205 trial. An independent review committee assessed best overall response by applying the 2007 International Working Group response criteria. Trial PBMCs were collected immediately before nivolumab initiation (C1D1) and during therapy at cycle 2 day 1 and cycle 4 day 1. Peripheral blood was collected in 8 mL Vacutainer Cell Preparation Tubes, from which PBMCs were isolated by centrifugation and then cryopreserved.

The sequencing used peripheral blood mononuclear cells (PBMCs), collected at baseline. The TCR sequence derives from a human donor with classical Hodgkin lymphoma. This chain joins TRBV6-6 to TRBJ1-2; confidence is insufficient to name the D gene. The CDR3 sequence is CASSPTTNYGYTF. The sequenced DNA: TGTGCCAGCAGCCCGACAACTAACTATGGCTACACCTTC.